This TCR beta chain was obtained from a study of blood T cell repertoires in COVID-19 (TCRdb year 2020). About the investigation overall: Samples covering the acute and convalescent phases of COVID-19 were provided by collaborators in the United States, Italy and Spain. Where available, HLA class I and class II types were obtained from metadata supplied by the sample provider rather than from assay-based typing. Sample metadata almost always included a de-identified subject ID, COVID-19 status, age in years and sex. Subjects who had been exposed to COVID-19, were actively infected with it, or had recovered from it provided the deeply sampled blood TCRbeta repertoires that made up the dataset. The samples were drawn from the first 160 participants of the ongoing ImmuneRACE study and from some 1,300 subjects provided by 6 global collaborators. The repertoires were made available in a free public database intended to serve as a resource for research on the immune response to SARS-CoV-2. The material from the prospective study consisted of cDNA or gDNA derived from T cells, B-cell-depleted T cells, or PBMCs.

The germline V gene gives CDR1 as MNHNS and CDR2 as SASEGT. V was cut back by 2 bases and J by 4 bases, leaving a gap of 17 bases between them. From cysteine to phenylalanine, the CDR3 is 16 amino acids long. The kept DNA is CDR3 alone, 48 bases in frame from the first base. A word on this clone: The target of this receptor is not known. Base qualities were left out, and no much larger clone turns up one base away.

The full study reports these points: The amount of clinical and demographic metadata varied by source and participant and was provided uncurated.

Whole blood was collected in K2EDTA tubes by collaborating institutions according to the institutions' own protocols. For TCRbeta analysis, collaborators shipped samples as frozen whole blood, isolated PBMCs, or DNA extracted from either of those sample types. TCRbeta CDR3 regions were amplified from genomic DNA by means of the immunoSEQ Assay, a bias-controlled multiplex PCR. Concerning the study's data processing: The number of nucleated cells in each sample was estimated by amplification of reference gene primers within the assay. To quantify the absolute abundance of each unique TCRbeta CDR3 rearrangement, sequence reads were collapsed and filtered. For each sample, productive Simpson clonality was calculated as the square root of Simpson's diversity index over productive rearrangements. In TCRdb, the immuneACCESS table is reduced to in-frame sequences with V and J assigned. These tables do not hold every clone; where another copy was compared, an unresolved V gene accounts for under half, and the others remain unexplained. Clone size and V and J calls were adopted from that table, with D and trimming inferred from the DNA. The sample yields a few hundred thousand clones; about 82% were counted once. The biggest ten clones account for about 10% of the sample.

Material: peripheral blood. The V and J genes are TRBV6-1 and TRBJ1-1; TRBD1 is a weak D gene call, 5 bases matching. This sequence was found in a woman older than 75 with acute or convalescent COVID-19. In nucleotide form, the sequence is TGTGCCAGCAGTGAAAGCGGGACTGCCCTGGCCACTGAAGCTTTCTTT. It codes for CASSESGTALATEAFF.